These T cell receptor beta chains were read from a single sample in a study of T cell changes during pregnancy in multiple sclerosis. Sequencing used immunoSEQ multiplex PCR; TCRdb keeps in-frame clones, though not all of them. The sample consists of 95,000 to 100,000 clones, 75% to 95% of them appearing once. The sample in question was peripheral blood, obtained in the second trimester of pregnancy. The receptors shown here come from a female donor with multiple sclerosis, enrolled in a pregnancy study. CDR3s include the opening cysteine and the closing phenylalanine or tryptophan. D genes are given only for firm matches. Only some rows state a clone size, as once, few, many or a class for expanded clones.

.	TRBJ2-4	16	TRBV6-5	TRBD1	TGTGCCAGCAGTTTGACAGGGTGGCCGGTGGGGATCATTCAGTACTTC	CASSLTGWPVGIIQYF
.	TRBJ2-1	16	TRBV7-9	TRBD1	TGTGCCAGCAGCACCCCCGACAGGGGATTTAGGGATGAGCAGTTCTTC	CASSTPDRGFRDEQFF
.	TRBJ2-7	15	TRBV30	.	TGTGCCTGGAGTGACCAACCGGGACTCATAGTAGAGCAGTACTTC	CAWSDQPGLIVEQYF
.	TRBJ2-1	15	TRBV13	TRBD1	TGTGCCAGCAGCTGGGGGACAGGGGATGACAATGAGCAGTTCTTC	CASSWGTGDDNEQFF
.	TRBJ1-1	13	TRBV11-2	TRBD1	TGTGCCAGCGGGAAACAGGGGGCCTCTGAAGCTTTCTTT	CASGKQGASEAFF
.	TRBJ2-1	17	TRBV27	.	TGTGCCAGCAGTTCAAACCCGAAGACTAAGTCCTACAATGAGCAGTTCTTC	CASSSNPKTKSYNEQFF
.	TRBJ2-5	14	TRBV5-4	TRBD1	TGTGCCAGCAGCCTTACAGGGGGCCAAGAGACCCAGTACTTC	CASSLTGGQETQYF
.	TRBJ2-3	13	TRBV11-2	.	TGTGCCAGCAGCTTGGCTTATACAGATACGCAGTATTTT	CASSLAYTDTQYF
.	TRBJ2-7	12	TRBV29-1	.	TGCAGCGGCCTAACAGGGCCCTACGAGCAGTACTTC	CSGLTGPYEQYF
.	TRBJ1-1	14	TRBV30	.	TGTGCCTGGAATTATGGGGGGGCGAACACTGAAGCTTTCTTT	CAWNYGGANTEAFF
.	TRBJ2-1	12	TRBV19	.	TGTGCCAGTAGTCGAGAGTACAATGAGCAGTTCTTC	CASSREYNEQFF
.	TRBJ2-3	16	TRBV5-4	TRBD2	TGTGCCAGCAGCTCTACTAGCGCCTACGTACAAGATACGCAGTATTTT	CASSSTSAYVQDTQYF
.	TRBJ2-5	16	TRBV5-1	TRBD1	TGCGCCAGCAGCTCACTCGGGACAGGGCTCGGAGAGACCCAGTACTTC	CASSSLGTGLGETQYF
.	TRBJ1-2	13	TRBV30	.	TGTGCCTGGAAGAGGATAGCTAACTATGGCTACACCTTC	CAWKRIANYGYTF
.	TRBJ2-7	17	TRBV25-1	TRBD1	TGTGCCAGCAGTGAAAGGGACAGGGCAGGGAGCTCCTACGAGCAGTACTTC	CASSERDRAGSSYEQYF
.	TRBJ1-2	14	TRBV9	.	TGTGCCAGCAGCGTAGGACAGTTTAACTATGGCTACACCTTC	CASSVGQFNYGYTF
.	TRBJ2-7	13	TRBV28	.	TGTGCCAGCAGTTTAGGCCCGGCGGGCGAGCAGTACTTC	CASSLGPAGEQYF
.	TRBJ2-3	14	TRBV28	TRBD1	TGTGCCAGCAGTTTAATTGACAGGGAAGATACGCAGTATTTT	CASSLIDREDTQYF
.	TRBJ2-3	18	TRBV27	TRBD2	TGTGCCAGCAGTCCTACTAGCGGGAGTCGACTTAACACAGATACGCAGTATTTT	CASSPTSGSRLNTDTQYF
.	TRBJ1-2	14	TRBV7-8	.	TGTGCCAGCAGCGTGACGGGGGCGGGAGAAAGCTACACCTTC	CASSVTGAGESYTF
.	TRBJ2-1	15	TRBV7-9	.	TGTGCCAGCAGCTTAGTTGCGTCCATCTACAATGAGCAGTTCTTC	CASSLVASIYNEQFF
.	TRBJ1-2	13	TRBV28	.	TGTGCCAGCAAATTCACAGGGATTAATGGCTACACCTTC	CASKFTGINGYTF
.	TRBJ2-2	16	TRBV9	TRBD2	TGTGCCAGCAGCCCCCTAGCGGGAGGTCTCACCGGGGAGCTGTTTTTT	CASSPLAGGLTGELFF
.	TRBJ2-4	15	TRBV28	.	TGTGCCAGCAGCCCCCTAGGACTAGCCAAAAACATTCAGTACTTC	CASSPLGLAKNIQYF
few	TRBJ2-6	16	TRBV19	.	TGTGCCAGTAGTATAGCCGAGGGATCTGGGGCCAACGTCCTGACTTTC	CASSIAEGSGANVLTF
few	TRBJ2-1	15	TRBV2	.	TGTGCCAGCAGCCTCGACTATAGCTCCTACAATGAGCAGTTCTTC	CASSLDYSSYNEQFF
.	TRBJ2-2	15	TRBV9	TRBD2	TGTGCCAGCAGCGTACTAGCGGCGAACACCGGGGAGCTGTTTTTT	CASSVLAANTGELFF
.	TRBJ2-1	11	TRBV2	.	TGTGCCACCTACTTGAACAATGAGCAGTTCTTC	CATYLNNEQFF
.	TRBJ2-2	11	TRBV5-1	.	TGCGCCAGCAGCTTCGCCGGGGAGCTGTTTTTT	CASSFAGELFF
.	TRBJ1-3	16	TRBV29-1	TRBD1	TGCAGCGTTGTCCAGGGACAGGGGGCGCGCGGAAACACCATATATTTT	CSVVQGQGARGNTIYF
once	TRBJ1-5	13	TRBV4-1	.	TGCGCCAGCAGCCAAGGAGTGGATCAGCCCCAGCATTTT	CASSQGVDQPQHF
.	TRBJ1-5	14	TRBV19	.	TGTGCCAGTAATTTACAGGGCACCAATCAGCCCCAGCATTTT	CASNLQGTNQPQHF
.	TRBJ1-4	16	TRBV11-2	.	TGTGCCAGCAGCTTATACGCGGGGTGGGTAGGAGAAAAACTGTTTTTT	CASSLYAGWVGEKLFF
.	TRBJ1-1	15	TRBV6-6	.	TGTGCCAGCAGTTACGGCCGGGGGGGGAACACTGAAGCTTTCTTT	CASSYGRGGNTEAFF
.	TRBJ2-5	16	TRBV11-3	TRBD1	TGTGCCAGCAGTTCCGGGACAGGGGGCTTACAAGAGACCCAGTACTTC	CASSSGTGGLQETQYF
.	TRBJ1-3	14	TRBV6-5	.	TGTGCCAGCAGTTATTCTCCGGGTATCAACACCATATATTTT	CASSYSPGINTIYF
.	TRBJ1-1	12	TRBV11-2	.	TGTGCCAGCAGCTTAGATGTACGGGGAGCTTTCTTT	CASSLDVRGAFF
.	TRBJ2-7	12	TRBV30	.	TGTGCCTGGAGTTGGAGCTCCTACGAGCAGTACTTC	CAWSWSSYEQYF
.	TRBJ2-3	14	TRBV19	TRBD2	TGTGCCAGTAGTGTCAGCGGGAGCACAGACACGCAGTATTTT	CASSVSGSTDTQYF
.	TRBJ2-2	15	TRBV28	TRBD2	TGTGCCAGCAGTACTAGCGGTCCGAACACCGGGGAGCTGTTTTTT	CASSTSGPNTGELFF
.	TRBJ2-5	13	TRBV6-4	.	TGTGCCAGCAGCCGGGACATACAAGAGACCCAGTACTTC	CASSRDIQETQYF
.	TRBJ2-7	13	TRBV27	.	TGTGCCAGCAGTCCTAGCGCCTCCTACGAGCAGTACTTC	CASSPSASYEQYF
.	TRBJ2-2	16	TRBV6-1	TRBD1	TGTGCCAGCAGTGAAGGAGACAGGGTGAACACCGGGGAGCTGTTTTTT	CASSEGDRVNTGELFF
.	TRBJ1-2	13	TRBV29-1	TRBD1	TGCAGCGTAAGACAGGGTCCTAACTATGGCTACACCTTC	CSVRQGPNYGYTF
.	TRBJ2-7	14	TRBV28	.	TGTGCCAGCAGTGCAGGGACGGGACTCTACGAGCAGTACTTC	CASSAGTGLYEQYF
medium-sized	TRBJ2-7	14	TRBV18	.	TGTGCCAGCTCACCACCGGTCCGCGTCTACGAGCAGTACTTC	CASSPPVRVYEQYF
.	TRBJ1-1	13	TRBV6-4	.	TGTGCCAGCAGGGCTGAGGTGAACACTGAAGCTTTCTTT	CASRAEVNTEAFF
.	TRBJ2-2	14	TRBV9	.	TGTGCCAGCAGCGTAGGAGGGAACACCGGGGAGCTGTTTTTT	CASSVGGNTGELFF
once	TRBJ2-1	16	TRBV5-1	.	TGCGCCAGCAGCAACCGGGCCGCGACTAGTTACAATGAGCAGTTCTTC	CASSNRAATSYNEQFF
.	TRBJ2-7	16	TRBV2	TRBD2	TGTGCCAGCAGTGGGATAGCGGGAGGACTCTCCTACGAGCAGTACTTC	CASSGIAGGLSYEQYF
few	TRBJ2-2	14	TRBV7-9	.	TGTGCCAGCAGCTTAGGGGGCTCTGACGGGGAGCTGTTTTTT	CASSLGGSDGELFF
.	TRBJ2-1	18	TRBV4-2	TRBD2	TGTGCCAGCAGCCAAGATCAAGCTAGCGGGAGTTTTTTCGGTGAGCAGTTCTTC	CASSQDQASGSFFGEQFF
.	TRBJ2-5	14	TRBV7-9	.	TGTGCCAGCAGCTTAAGCGCGGGTTTTGAGACCCAGTACTTC	CASSLSAGFETQYF
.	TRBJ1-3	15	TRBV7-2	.	TGTGCCAGCAGCCCTAGCGCCATCTCTGGAAACACCATATATTTT	CASSPSAISGNTIYF
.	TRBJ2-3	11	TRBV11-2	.	TGTGCCAGCAGCTCAACAGATACGCAGTATTTT	CASSSTDTQYF